The 22 T cell receptor beta chains below were found in one sample sequenced in a study of beta chain features in type 1 diabetes. Expressed TCRB transcripts got sequenced, as all isolated RNA was reverse transcribed. The protocol was immunoSEQ multiplex PCR, while the TCRdb copy is restricted to in-frame clones and leaves out a portion. The data hold 600,000 to 650,000 clones, with less than 20% observed a single time. Sequenced input: naive CD4+ T cells from blood. The receptors derive from a man between 18 and 35 years old in good health.

The chain is built from TRBV7-8 and TRBJ1-2; possibly TRBD1 for D (6 bases). V was pared by 5 bases and J by 8 bases, with 15 bases between. CDR3 size: 13 residues. From germline, CDR1 is SGHVS and CDR2 FQNEAQ. The CDR3 sequence: CASSAQGVRGYTF. For the CDR3, the DNA is TGTGCCAGCAGCGCACAGGGAGTTCGGGGCTACACCTTC.

The chain combines TRBV28 with TRBJ1-4; 9 nucleotides match TRBD1. The CDR3 runs 15 residues. V trimming: 1 base; J trimming: 5 bases; junction bases outside the gene matches: 2. CDR1 is MDHEN, CDR2 SYDVKM, per germline. The CDR3 is CASSLSGTGNEKLFF. CDR3 coding DNA: TGTGCCAGCAGTTTATCAGGGACAGGGAATGAAAAACTGTTTTTT.

The sample holds a few counts of this clone. The chain joins TRBV7-3 to TRBJ2-1; perhaps TRBD1 as D (6 bases). Between the trimmed V and J ends, which lost 5 bases and 8 bases, there was a span of 19 bases. Germline V gives CDR1 SGHTA, CDR2 FQGTGA. CDR3 length: 15 residues. CDR3 in DNA: TGTGCCAGCAGCCGGGACACCCAAGCAACCTATGAGCAGTTCTTC. It translates to CASSRDTQATYEQFF.

The genes are TRBV28 and TRBJ2-7; 8 nucleotides align to TRBD2. The CDR3 extends over 15 amino acids. Looked up from germline, CDR1 is MDHEN and CDR2 is SYDVKM. V lost 2 bases to trimming and J lost 1 base; unmatched junction nucleotides: 4. The CDR3 DNA reads as TGTGCCAGCAGTTTAGTGGGGACTAGTTCCTACGAGCAGTACTTC. Protein sequence: CASSLVGTSSYEQYF.

This clone was found a few times. The chain is built from TRBV19 and TRBJ2-1; 7 nucleotides match TRBD2. Germline V gives CDR1 LNHDA, CDR2 SQIVND (reference sequence). V shed 7 bases, J shed 9 bases, and the junction held 6 bases outside the gene matches. The CDR3 length is 12 residues. In nucleotides, the CDR3 is TGTGCCAGTAATGAGGCTAGCGGTGAGCAGTTCTTC. The encoded protein is CASNEASGEQFF.

The chain recombines TRBV2 with TRBJ1-2, with TRBD1 matching over 11 bases. V lost 7 bases to trimming and J lost 4 bases; unmatched junction nucleotides: 14. CDR1 is SNHLY and CDR2 is FYNNEI in the germline V gene. The CDR3 sequence is 17 residues long. The CDR3 spells CASTITLDRGRSYGYTF. As DNA, the CDR3 is TGTGCCAGCACCATTACCCTGGACAGGGGGCGATCCTATGGCTACACCTTC. The variable domain in full, completed from reference TRBV2 and TRBJ1-2, reads EPEVTQTPSHQVTQMGQEVILRCVPISNHLYFYWYRQILGQKVEFLVSFYNNEISEKSEIFDDQFSVERPDGSNFTLKIRSTKLEDSAMYFCASTITLDRGRSYGYTFGSGTRLTVV.

This clone has a handful of counts. The V gene is TRBV15, the J gene TRBJ2-4; D not certain. The V and J ends lost 3 bases and 4 bases respectively, with 4 bases between them. This CDR3 region has 12 residues. Germline CDR1 and CDR2: LNHNV and YYDKDF (reference sequence). CDR3 region: CATSSQKNIQYF. As DNA, the CDR3 is TGTGCCACCAGCAGCCAGAAAAACATTCAGTACTTC.

The V call is TRBV15, the J call TRBJ2-5, with 8 bases matching TRBD2. The CDR3 runs to 17 residues. Trimming cost V 2 bases and J 5 bases; bases outside gene matches: 13. Germline CDR1 reads LNHNV; CDR2 reads YYDKDF (reference sequence). CDR3 nucleotides: TGTGCCACCAGCAGAACCGGGCAAAGCGGGAGAGGGGAGACCCAGTACTTC. Its protein product is CATSRTGQSGRGETQYF.

The V call is TRBV9, the J call TRBJ2-7; 11 bases are shared with TRBD1. The CDR3 sequence is 15 residues long. Germline assignment: CDR1 SGDLS and CDR2 YYNGEE. J was trimmed by 7 bases and V by 0 bases; bases with no gene match: 6. As DNA, the CDR3 is TGTGCCAGCAGCGTAGCAGGACAGGGGGCGAGGGAGCAGTACTTC. It specifies CASSVAGQGAREQYF.

This clone has a handful of counts. The chain links TRBV28 to TRBJ2-1, with 7 bases aligning to TRBD1. Germline values: CDR1 MDHEN, CDR2 SYDVKM. CDR3 size: 14 residues. Losses at the gene ends were 6 bases for V and 2 bases for J; bases not matched to a gene: 4. The CDR3 DNA follows: TGTGCCAGCAGGCCGGGACAGCCCTACAATGAGCAGTTCTTC. Amino acid sequence: CASRPGQPYNEQFF.

Notes on this clone: This same CDR3 is encoded by further DNA sequences in the sample. The chain recombines TRBV18 with TRBJ2-1; no clear D gene. CDR1 and CDR2 from the germline V gene are KGHSH and LQKENI. Trimming removed 2 bases from V and 4 bases from J, with 6 bases in between. The CDR3 covers 13 residues. The CDR3 DNA reads as TGTGCCAGCTCACCAGGGTCATACAATGAGCAGTTCTTC. As protein: CASSPGSYNEQFF.

The chain couples TRBV4-2 to TRBJ2-1, with 11 bases lining up with TRBD2. Looked up from germline, CDR1 is LGHNA and CDR2 is YNFKEQ. Unmatched junction bases numbered 7, after V lost 0 bases and J lost 6 bases. The CDR3 covers 17 residues. The CDR3 DNA reads as TGTGCCAGCAGCCAAGATACTAGCGGGAGTATCATCAATGAGCAGTTCTTC. Protein: CASSQDTSGSIINEQFF.

The chain combines TRBV2 with TRBJ2-7; 8 bases match TRBD1. Per the germline V gene, CDR1 is SNHLY and CDR2 is FYNNEI. V lost 7 bases and J lost 3; bases outside the gene matches: 11. CDR3 length: 15 amino acids. The CDR3 nucleotides read TGTGCCAGCACCTTCGACAGGGGCAACTACTACGAGCAGTACTTC. This sequence encodes CASTFDRGNYYEQYF.

CDR3 nucleotides: TGTGCCAGCAGCCGGACTTTCCCCGGTGAGCAGTACTTC. Encoded protein: CASSRTFPGEQYF. V and J are TRBV7-8 and TRBJ2-7; a possible D gene is TRBD2 (5 bases). The CDR3 is made up of 13 amino acids. V was cut by 5 bases and J by 7 bases, with 15 bases left in between. Per the germline V gene, CDR1 is SGHVS and CDR2 is FQNEAQ.

Comments on this clone: The junction differs from germline at one of its ends, possibly a read error. The chain employs TRBV20-1 and TRBJ2-1, with a weak D call TRBD2 (6 bases). The germline V gene has CDR1 DFQATT and CDR2 SNEGSKA (reference sequence). The CDR3 sequence is 11 residues long. The CDR3 DNA is TGCAGTGCTTCCGGGAGCTCAAATGGGATCTTC. It specifies CSASGSSNGIF.

CDR3 sequence reads: CASSDLAGGETQYF. In DNA form, the CDR3 reads TGTGCCAGCAGTGATCTAGCTGGGGGAGAGACCCAGTACTTC. This chain joins TRBV6-5 and TRBJ2-5; possibly TRBD1 or TRBD2 for D (5 bases each). In germline, CDR1 is MNHEY, CDR2 SVGAGI. CDR3 size: 14 residues. Trimming cost V 5 bases and J 4 bases, with 14 bases left between them.

The chain joins TRBV11-2 to TRBJ2-1, with 10 nucleotides matching TRBD1. The germline CDR1 and CDR2 sequences are SGHAT and FQNNGV. The CDR3 consists of 16 residues. Unmatched junction bases numbered 7, after V lost 1 base and J lost 7 bases. Here the CDR3 reads CASSLVSGTGVNEQFF. The CDR3 DNA reads as TGTGCCAGCAGCTTAGTTAGCGGGACAGGGGTTAATGAGCAGTTCTTC.

J is TRBJ2-3 and V is TRBV7-2; tentative D call: TRBD2 (6 bases). CDR3 length: 15 amino acids. CDR1 is SGHTA and CDR2 is FQGNSA in the germline V gene. The V end lost 6 bases, the J end lost 3 bases, and 16 bases lay between the germline ends. This CDR3 is CASRPWRGQTDTQYF. The CDR3 DNA reads as TGTGCCAGCAGACCCTGGCGGGGTCAGACAGATACGCAGTATTTT.

The chain carries TRBV6-5 and TRBJ1-1; no clear D. Germline V gives CDR1 MNHEY, CDR2 SVGAGI. The CDR3 has 14 amino acids. The V and J ends lost 2 bases and 1 base respectively, with 8 bases between them. DNA of the CDR3: TGTGCCAGCAGTTACGGACGCGGGAACACTGAAGCTTTCTTT. This sequence encodes CASSYGRGNTEAFF.

The chain carries TRBV4-3 and TRBJ2-5; D not resolved. In germline, CDR1 is LGHNA, CDR2 YSLEER. Trimming cost V 0 bases and J 9 bases, with 11 bases left between them. The CDR3 is made up of 13 amino acids. This CDR3 is CASSQDFPRPQYF. CDR3 nucleotides: TGCGCCAGCAGCCAAGATTTCCCTAGGCCCCAGTACTTC.

V is TRBV9 and J is TRBJ1-5, with a weak D call TRBD1 (5 bases). Trimming cost V 3 bases and J 0 bases, with 7 bases left between them. The CDR3 is made up of 14 amino acids. CDR1 is SGDLS and CDR2 is YYNGEE in the germline V gene. CDR3 nucleotide sequence: TGTGCCAGCAGCGGGGACCTTAGCAATCAGCCCCAGCATTTT. This translates into CASSGDLSNQPQHF.

V usage is TRBV5-1 and J usage is TRBJ1-1, with D hard to call. V shed 0 bases and J shed 0 bases, with 9 bases lying between them. The CDR3 contains 15 residues. CDR1 and CDR2 (germline): SGHRS, YFSETQ. The CDR3 reads CASSLVPGVNTEAFF. For the CDR3, the DNA is TGCGCCAGCAGCTTGGTACCCGGGGTGAACACTGAAGCTTTCTTT.